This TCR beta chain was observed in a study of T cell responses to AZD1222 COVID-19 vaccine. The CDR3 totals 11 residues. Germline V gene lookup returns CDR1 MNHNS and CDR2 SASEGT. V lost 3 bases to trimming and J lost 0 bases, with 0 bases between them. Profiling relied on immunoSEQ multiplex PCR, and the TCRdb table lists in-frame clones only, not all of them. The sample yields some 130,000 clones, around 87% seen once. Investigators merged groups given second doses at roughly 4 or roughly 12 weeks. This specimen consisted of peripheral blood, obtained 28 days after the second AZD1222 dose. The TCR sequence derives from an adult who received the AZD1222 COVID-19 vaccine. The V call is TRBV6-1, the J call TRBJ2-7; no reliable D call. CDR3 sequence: CASSDSYEQYF. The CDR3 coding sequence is TGTGCCAGCAGTGACTCCTACGAGCAGTACTTC.